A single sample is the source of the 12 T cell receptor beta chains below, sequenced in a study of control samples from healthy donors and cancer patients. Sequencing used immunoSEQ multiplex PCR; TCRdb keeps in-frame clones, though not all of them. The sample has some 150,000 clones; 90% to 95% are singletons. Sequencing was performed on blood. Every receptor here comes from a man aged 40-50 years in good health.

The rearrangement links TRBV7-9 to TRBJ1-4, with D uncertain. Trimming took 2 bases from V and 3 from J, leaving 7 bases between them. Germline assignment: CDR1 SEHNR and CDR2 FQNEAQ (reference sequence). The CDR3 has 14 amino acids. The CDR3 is CASSLSGSNEKLFF. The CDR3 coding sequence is TGTGCCAGCAGCTTATCAGGATCTAATGAAAAACTGTTTTTT.

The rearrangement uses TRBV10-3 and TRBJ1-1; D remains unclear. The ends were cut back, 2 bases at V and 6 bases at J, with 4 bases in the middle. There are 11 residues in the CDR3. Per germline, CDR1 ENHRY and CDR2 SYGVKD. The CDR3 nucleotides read TGTGCCATCAGTGAGAGGGCTGAAGCTTTCTTT. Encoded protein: CAISERAEAFF.

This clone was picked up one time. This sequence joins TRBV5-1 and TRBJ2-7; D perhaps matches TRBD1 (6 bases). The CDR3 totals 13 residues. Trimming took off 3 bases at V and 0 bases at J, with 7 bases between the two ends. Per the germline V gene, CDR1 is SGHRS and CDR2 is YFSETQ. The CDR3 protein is CASSSRGSYEQYF. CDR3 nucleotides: TGCGCCAGCAGCTCCAGGGGCTCCTACGAGCAGTACTTC. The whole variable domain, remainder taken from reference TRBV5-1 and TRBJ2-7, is KAGVTQTPRYLIKTRGQQVTLSCSPISGHRSVSWYQQTPGQGLQFLFEYFSETQRNKGNFPGRFSGRQFSNSRSEMNVSTLELGDSALYLCASSSRGSYEQYFGPGTRLTVT.

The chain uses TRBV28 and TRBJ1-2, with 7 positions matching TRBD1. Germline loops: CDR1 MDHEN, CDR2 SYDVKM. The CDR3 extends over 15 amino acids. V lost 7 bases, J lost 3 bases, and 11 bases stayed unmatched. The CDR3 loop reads CASTSSPGQHYGYTF. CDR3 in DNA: TGTGCCAGCACCAGTTCCCCGGGACAGCACTATGGCTACACCTTC.

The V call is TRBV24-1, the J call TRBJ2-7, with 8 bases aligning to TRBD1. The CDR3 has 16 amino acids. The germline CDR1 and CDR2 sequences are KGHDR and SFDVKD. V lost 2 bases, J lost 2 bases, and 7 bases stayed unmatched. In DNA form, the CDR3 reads TGTGCCACCAGTGATTCTTCCGGGACAGGAGCCTACGAGCAGTACTTC. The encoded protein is CATSDSSGTGAYEQYF.

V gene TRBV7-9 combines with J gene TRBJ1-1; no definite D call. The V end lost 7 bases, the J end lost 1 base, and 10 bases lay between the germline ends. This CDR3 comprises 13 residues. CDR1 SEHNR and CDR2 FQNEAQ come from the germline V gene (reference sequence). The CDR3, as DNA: TGTGCCAGCAACAAGGTAGGGAACACTGAAGCTTTCTTT. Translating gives CASNKVGNTEAFF.

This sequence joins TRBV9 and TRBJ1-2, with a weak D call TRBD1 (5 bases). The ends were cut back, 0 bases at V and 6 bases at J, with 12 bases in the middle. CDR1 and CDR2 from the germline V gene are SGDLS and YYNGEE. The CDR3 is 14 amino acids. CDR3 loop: CASSVDSREHGYTF. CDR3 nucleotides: TGTGCCAGCAGCGTAGATAGCAGGGAGCATGGCTACACCTTC.

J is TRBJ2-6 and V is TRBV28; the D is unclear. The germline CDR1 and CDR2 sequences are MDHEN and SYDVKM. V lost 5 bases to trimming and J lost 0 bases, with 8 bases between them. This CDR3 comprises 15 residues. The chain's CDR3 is CASSKHSSGANVLTF. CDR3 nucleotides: TGTGCCAGCAGTAAGCACAGCTCTGGGGCCAACGTCCTGACTTTC.

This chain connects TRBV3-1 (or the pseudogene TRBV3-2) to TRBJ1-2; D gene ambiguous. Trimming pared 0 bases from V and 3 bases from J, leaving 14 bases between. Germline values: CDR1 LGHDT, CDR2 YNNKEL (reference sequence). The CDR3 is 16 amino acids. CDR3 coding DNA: TGTGCCAGCAGCCAAGAAGAGGGCGGGCGAGACTATGGCTACACCTTC. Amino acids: CASSQEEGGRDYGYTF.

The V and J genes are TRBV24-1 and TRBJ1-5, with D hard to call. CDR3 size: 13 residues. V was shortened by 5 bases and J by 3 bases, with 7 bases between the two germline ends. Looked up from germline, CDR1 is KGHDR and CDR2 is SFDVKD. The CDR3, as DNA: TGTGCCACCAGTGTTGGATTCAATCAGCCCCAGCATTTT. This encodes CATSVGFNQPQHF.

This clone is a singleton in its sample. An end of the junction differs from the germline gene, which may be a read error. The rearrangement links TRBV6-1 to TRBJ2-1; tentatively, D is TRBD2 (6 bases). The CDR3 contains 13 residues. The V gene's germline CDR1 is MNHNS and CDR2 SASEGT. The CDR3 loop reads CASSEAPLGTAVF. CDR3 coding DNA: TGTGCCAGCAGTGAAGCCCCGCTAGGGACTGCCGTCTTC.

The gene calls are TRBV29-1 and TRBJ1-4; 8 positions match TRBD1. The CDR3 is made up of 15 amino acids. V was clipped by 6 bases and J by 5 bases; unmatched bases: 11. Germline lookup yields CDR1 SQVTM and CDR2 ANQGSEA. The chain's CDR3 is CSVGILQGGNEKLFF. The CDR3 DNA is TGCAGCGTCGGGATATTACAGGGGGGGAATGAAAAACTGTTTTTT.